Below, one T cell receptor beta chain is given with its context. This specimen comes from a study of blood T cell repertoires in COVID-19. The method was immunoSEQ multiplex PCR; TCRdb's version includes in-frame clones alone and lacks a portion of them. The profile shows approximately 160,000 clones, approximately 86% of them singletons. V gave up 8 bases and J gave up 2 bases; unmatched junction bases: 3. CDR3 length: 12 amino acids. Germline V lookup: CDR1 MDHEN, CDR2 SYDVKM. In Seattle, patients joined the study during active infection and were tracked longitudinally. The TCR comes from a man in his 60s with COVID-19, enrolled during active disease. Sample: peripheral blood. The V and J genes are TRBV28 and TRBJ2-7; 7 bases are a match to TRBD1. The CDR3 loop reads CASRDRPYEQYF. CDR3 bases: TGTGCCAGCCGGGACAGACCCTACGAGCAGTACTTC. Combining the CDR3 with reference TRBV28 and TRBJ2-7 gives the whole variable domain DVKVTQSSRYLVKRTGEKVFLECVQDMDHENMFWYRQDPGLGLRLIYFSYDVKMKEKGDIPEGYSVSREKKERFSLILESASTNQTSMYLCASRDRPYEQYFGPGTRLTVT.